This TCR beta chain was found in a study of T cell responses to AZD1222 COVID-19 vaccine. This table comes from immunoSEQ multiplex PCR, and its TCRdb copy is limited to in-frame clones, with some not included. The table records some 110,000 clones, 90% of them present only once. The germline CDR1 and CDR2 sequences are SGHNT and YYREEE (reference sequence). With V trimmed by 1 base and J by 6 bases, 9 bases remained unmatched. The CDR3 is 16 amino acids. Regarding the study as a whole: Vaccine-related CD4 TCRs covered spike, predominating at 160-218 and 743-854. No repertoire was sampled before or during the peak T cell response, only after it. Spike-specific TCR repertoires showed rising breadth and depth after two AZD1222 doses. Clonal diversity may have been underestimated, and the donors were mostly white British, with more females than males.

To note about this clone: Its antigen is unknown.

The receptor was isolated from an adult who received the AZD1222 COVID-19 vaccine. V usage is TRBV5-4 and J usage is TRBJ2-7; the match to TRBD1 covers 11 bases. Material: peripheral blood, obtained 28 days after the second AZD1222 dose. CDR3 loop: CASSLNRGQGGSEQYF. The CDR3 bases are TGTGCCAGCAGCTTGAACAGGGGACAGGGGGGGTCCGAGCAGTACTTC.